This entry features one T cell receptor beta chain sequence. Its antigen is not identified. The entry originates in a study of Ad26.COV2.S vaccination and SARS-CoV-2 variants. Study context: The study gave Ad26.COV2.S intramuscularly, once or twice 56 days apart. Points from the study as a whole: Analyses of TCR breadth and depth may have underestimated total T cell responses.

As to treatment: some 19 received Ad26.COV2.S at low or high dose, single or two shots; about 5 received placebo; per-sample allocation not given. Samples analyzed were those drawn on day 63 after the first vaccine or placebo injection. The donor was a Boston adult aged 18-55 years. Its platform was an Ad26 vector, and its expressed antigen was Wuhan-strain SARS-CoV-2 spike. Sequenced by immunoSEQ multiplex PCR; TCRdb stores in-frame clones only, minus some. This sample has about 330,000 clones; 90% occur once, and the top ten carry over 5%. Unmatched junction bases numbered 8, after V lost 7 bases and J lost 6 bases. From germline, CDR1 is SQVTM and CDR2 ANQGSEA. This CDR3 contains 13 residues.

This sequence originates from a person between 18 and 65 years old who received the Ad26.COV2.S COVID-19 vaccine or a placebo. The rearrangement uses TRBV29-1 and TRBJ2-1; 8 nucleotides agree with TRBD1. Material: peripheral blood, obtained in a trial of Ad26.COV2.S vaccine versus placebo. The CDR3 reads CSATDRGGNEQFF. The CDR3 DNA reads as TGCAGCGCAACCGACAGGGGCGGCAATGAGCAGTTCTTC.